A selection of T cell receptor beta chains follows, all from one sample in a study of graft-versus-host responses after intestinal transplantation. For these receptors, no antigen is known. This table comes from immunoSEQ multiplex PCR, and its TCRdb copy is limited to in-frame clones, with some not included. The table records more than 95,000 clones, less than 95% of them present only once. Sequenced material: unstimulated CD4+ T cells sorted from spleen or lymph node cells, taken before intestinal transplant. The receptors stem from a human donor who received an intestinal transplant. Both conserved end residues are part of each CDR3. A D gene is named only where the DNA matches it firmly. Size is stated for part of the rows, as once, few or many counts, or as a class when the clone is expanded.

size	V	J	D	length	CDR3
.	TRBV11-2	TRBJ2-1	TRBD2	14	CASSFRTRRNEQFF
.	TRBV5-8	TRBJ1-2	.	13	CASSQIRVEGYTF
.	TRBV4-1	TRBJ1-5	.	13	CASSQGLDQPQHF
.	TRBV9	TRBJ2-1	.	13	CASSVASFDEQFF
.	TRBV19	TRBJ2-2	TRBD1	15	CASRGQGGGTGELFF
once	TRBV5-1	TRBJ1-3	.	17	CASSPDVQAFSGNTIYF
.	TRBV7-2	TRBJ1-5	TRBD1	15	CASSFGTGDHQPQHF
once	TRBV9	TRBJ2-7	.	17	CASSVAGGPAGPYEQYF
.	TRBV19	TRBJ2-5	.	13	CASSSMGPETQYF
.	TRBV10-1	TRBJ1-1	TRBD1	16	CASSPGGVQGASEAFF
.	TRBV18	TRBJ2-1	TRBD1	15	CASSNRDRVYNEQFF
.	TRBV5-1	TRBJ2-2	TRBD2	16	CASSPPGLAGAGELFF
once	TRBV5-1	TRBJ2-3	.	15	CASSPGAGGTDTQYF
.	TRBV7-2	TRBJ2-1	.	15	CASSLGRGHYNEQFF
once	TRBV7-2	TRBJ1-2	.	10	CASWANGYTF
few	TRBV6-5	TRBJ2-7	TRBD1	14	CASKGARGSYEQYF
.	TRBV5-4	TRBJ2-7	.	15	CASSGSGTSSYEQYF
.	TRBV28	TRBJ2-7	.	16	CASSPPGERMVYEQYF
.	TRBV30	TRBJ2-7	.	13	CALARDGLSEQYF
.	TRBV18	TRBJ1-1	.	11	CASSPGSEAFF
.	TRBV5-4	TRBJ1-4	TRBD1	14	CASSPGQGAEKLFF
.	TRBV15	TRBJ2-3	TRBD2	15	CATSPRGGSTDTQYF
.	TRBV7-8	TRBJ2-7	.	14	CASSPPRGRYEQYF
.	TRBV4-1	TRBJ2-2	TRBD2	17	CASSQPPGLAERRELFF
.	TRBV7-2	TRBJ2-3	.	15	CASSLDSLIADTQYF
.	TRBV6-5	TRBJ1-1	.	14	CASSYGGVNTEAFF
.	TRBV30	TRBJ1-5	TRBD1	14	CAWSVRAGGQPQHF
.	TRBV6-1	TRBJ1-5	.	13	CASSDPAGQPQHF
.	TRBV30	TRBJ2-4	.	13	CAWSMGGYSIQYF
.	TRBV5-6	TRBJ2-4	.	15	CASSLPDRTKNIQYF
.	TRBV2	TRBJ1-1	.	14	CASSERGPNTEAFF
.	TRBV28	TRBJ2-1	TRBD2	16	CAGGTSGRSLIGEQFF
.	TRBV28	TRBJ2-7	.	12	CASSPLRNEQYF
.	TRBV4-3	TRBJ2-1	TRBD2	17	CASSQGQGLGFKAEQFF
.	TRBV6-1	TRBJ1-6	TRBD1	15	CASSVMRTGRSPLHF
.	TRBV6-1	TRBJ1-4	.	13	CASNYVYNEKLFF
.	TRBV30	TRBJ1-2	TRBD1	14	CAWSVDRVSYGYTF
.	TRBV6-5	TRBJ2-3	.	16	CASSYSLDPKTDTQYF
.	TRBV4-2	TRBJ2-2	TRBD1	16	CASSQDGTDLTGELFF
.	TRBV18	TRBJ2-5	TRBD1	14	CASSPTTGEETQYF
.	TRBV20-1	TRBJ2-5	.	10	CSASRVEQYF
.	TRBV7-2	TRBJ1-1	.	15	CASSLGWGGNTEAFF
.	TRBV7-2	TRBJ1-6	TRBD1	14	CASSLRTGYSPLHF
.	TRBV7-3	TRBJ2-1	TRBD2	14	CASSLLAGHNEQFF
.	TRBV5-6	TRBJ2-2	TRBD2	15	CASSPGGGFGGELFF
.	TRBV5-6	.	.	14	CASSHIRGSYEQYF
.	TRBV30	TRBJ1-5	TRBD1	19	CAWSGGTGVIGTSNQPQHF
.	TRBV30	TRBJ2-3	TRBD2	15	CAWSVSLAGVDTQYF
.	TRBV2	TRBJ1-5	TRBD1	15	CASSLGTGGDRPQHF
.	TRBV6-5	TRBJ1-6	.	15	CASSQFGGANSPLHF
once	TRBV2	TRBJ2-5	TRBD2	15	CASSEGPRGGRTQYF
once	TRBV5-1	TRBJ2-5	.	11	CASRNGETQYF
.	TRBV7-2	TRBJ2-1	TRBD2	17	CASRSTSGGALGNEQFF